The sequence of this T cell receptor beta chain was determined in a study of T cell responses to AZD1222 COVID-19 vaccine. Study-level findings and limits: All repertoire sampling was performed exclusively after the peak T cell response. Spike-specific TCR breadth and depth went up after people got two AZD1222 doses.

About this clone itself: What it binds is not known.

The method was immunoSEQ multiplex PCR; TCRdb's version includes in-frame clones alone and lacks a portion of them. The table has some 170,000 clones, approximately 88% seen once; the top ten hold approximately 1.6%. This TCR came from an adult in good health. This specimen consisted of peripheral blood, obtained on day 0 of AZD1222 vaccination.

The CDR3, as DNA: TGTGCCAGCAGCTTAGGTCCAGCTTCAACTAATGAAAAACTGTTTTTT. It is translated as CASSLGPASTNEKLFF. The chain links TRBV13 to TRBJ1-4; no clear D. CDR1 and CDR2 (germline): PRHDT, FYEKMQ (reference sequence). CDR3 size: 16 residues. Trimming removed 0 bases from V and 0 bases from J, with 8 bases in between. Based on the CDR3 plus reference TRBV13 and TRBJ1-4, the full variable domain is AAGVIQSPRHLIKEKRETATLKCYPIPRHDTVYWYQQGPGQDPQFLISFYEKMQSDKGSIPDRFSAQQFSDYHSELNMSSLELGDSALYFCASSLGPASTNEKLFFGSGTQLSVL.